These 11 T cell receptor beta chains were sequenced from one sample in a study of cytomegalovirus exposure and HLA in healthy donors. The PCR used 60 Vbeta and 13 Jbeta primers. The assay was immunoSEQ multiplex PCR, and TCRdb's table has in-frame clones only and misses some. The data show 100,000 or so clones, roughly 13% seen once. Sequencing input: PBMCs. These receptors all come from a man aged 40-55 years in good health and CMV-seropositive.

The chain recombines TRBV11-2 with TRBJ2-5; TRBD1 matches at 12 bases. The CDR3 totals 18 residues. Germline V gives CDR1 SGHAT, CDR2 FQNNGV. Germline trimming cut 5 bases from V and 4 bases from J; bases unmatched to any gene: 14. CDR3: CASSPSSRGQGAIETQYF. The CDR3 region has the DNA TGTGCCAGCAGCCCATCGTCCCGGGGACAGGGGGCGATAGAGACCCAGTACTTC.

This clone occurred many times. The V call is TRBV5-1, the J call TRBJ2-5; D perhaps matches TRBD1 (5 bases). CDR3 length: 15 residues. V gave up 0 bases and J gave up 7 bases, with 16 bases separating them. Per germline, CDR1 SGHRS and CDR2 YFSETQ. The CDR3 region has the DNA TGCGCCAGCAGCTTGGAGGGCCAACCGCAGGGGACCCAGTACTTC. Its translation is CASSLEGQPQGTQYF. Complete variable domain (other parts from reference TRBV5-1 and TRBJ2-5): KAGVTQTPRYLIKTRGQQVTLSCSPISGHRSVSWYQQTPGQGLQFLFEYFSETQRNKGNFPGRFSGRQFSNSRSEMNVSTLELGDSALYLCASSLEGQPQGTQYFGPGTRLLVL.

The genes are TRBV6-6 and TRBJ2-1; D might be TRBD1 (5 bases). The V end lost 0 bases, the J end lost 8 bases, and 14 bases lay between the germline ends. This CDR3 region has 15 residues. Germline V gene lookup returns CDR1 MNHNY and CDR2 SVGAGI (reference sequence). CDR3 sequence reads: CASSYSMDGADEQFF. The CDR3, as DNA: TGTGCCAGCAGTTACTCGATGGATGGGGCTGATGAGCAGTTCTTC.

This clone appeared a few times. The chain couples TRBV7-9 to TRBJ1-5, with 10 bases fitting TRBD1. CDR1 and CDR2 from the germline V gene are SEHNR and FQNEAQ (reference sequence). The trim removed 1 base at V and 6 bases at J, leaving 9 bases unmatched. The CDR3 is 17 residues long. CDR3 sequence: CASSLELTGGLSQPQHF. Here the CDR3 DNA reads TGTGCCAGCAGCTTAGAACTGACAGGGGGCTTAAGTCAGCCCCAGCATTTT.

This clone showed up just a few times. V is TRBV5-1 and J is TRBJ1-1, with 8 nucleotides matching TRBD1. CDR1 SGHRS and CDR2 YFSETQ come from the germline V gene. Trimming took 3 bases from V and 6 from J; bases not matched to a gene: 4. The CDR3 sequence is 13 residues long. Here the CDR3 DNA reads TGCGCCAGCAGCTGGACAGGGACACCTGAAGCTTTCTTT. This gives the protein CASSWTGTPEAFF.

This chain links TRBV2 with TRBJ2-5; 8 bases are shared with TRBD1. CDR1 is SNHLY and CDR2 is FYNNEI in the germline V gene. CDR3 length equals 18 residues. V lost 4 bases to trimming and J lost 1 base; unmatched junction nucleotides: 14. The CDR3 is CASSGGSGGLRGQETQYF. The CDR3 bases are TGTGCCAGCAGTGGAGGGTCAGGGGGCTTACGGGGCCAAGAGACCCAGTACTTC.

The rearrangement uses TRBV6-5 and TRBJ1-2; D call uncertain. V was trimmed by 4 bases and J by 7 bases, leaving 13 bases between them. The CDR3 loop spans 13 amino acids. Per the germline V gene, CDR1 is MNHEY and CDR2 is SVGAGI. CDR3 DNA: TGTGCCAGCAGTTCTCCCCTATCCGGTGGCTACACCTTC. This encodes CASSSPLSGGYTF.

This chain joins TRBV7-8 and TRBJ2-1; tentative D call: TRBD2 (6 bases). This CDR3 has 16 residues. Between the trimmed V and J ends, which lost 5 bases and 1 base, there was a span of 15 bases. From germline, CDR1 is SGHVS and CDR2 FQNEAQ. The CDR3 coding sequence is TGTGCCAGCAGCAGAGAACGGGAGTTATCCTACAATGAGCAGTTCTTC. The encoded protein is CASSRERELSYNEQFF.

In this sample, this clone turned up a few times. The gene calls are TRBV29-1 and TRBJ1-1, with D tentatively TRBD1 (6 bases). The germline V gene has CDR1 SQVTM and CDR2 ANQGSEA. The ends were cut back, 5 bases at V and 1 base at J, with 8 bases in the middle. The CDR3 contains 12 residues. CDR3 sequence (DNA): TGCAGCGTTCGAGGGGGGAACACTGAAGCTTTCTTT. This gives the protein CSVRGGNTEAFF. The complete variable domain, with remaining parts taken from reference TRBV29-1 and TRBJ1-1, reads SAVISQKPSRDICQRGTSLTIQCQVDSQVTMMFWYRQQPGQSLTLIATANQGSEATYESGFVIDKFPISRPNLTFSTLTVSNMSPEDSSIYLCSVRGGNTEAFFGQGTRLTVV.

The chain couples TRBV29-1 to TRBJ1-1; D is uncertain. From germline, CDR1 is SQVTM and CDR2 ANQGSEA. This CDR3 has 11 amino acids. Trimming removed 3 bases from V and 5 bases from J, with 7 bases in between. CDR3 region: CSVEGLTEAFF. The CDR3 DNA is TGCAGCGTTGAGGGCCTGACTGAAGCTTTCTTT.

This sequence joins TRBV28 and TRBJ1-2; 7 nucleotides line up with TRBD1. The CDR3 runs 18 residues. Looked up from germline, CDR1 is MDHEN and CDR2 is SYDVKM. With 2 bases clipped from V and 0 bases from J, the junction kept 12 bases outside the gene matches. The CDR3 region has the DNA TGTGCCAGCAGTTTAACAGGGGCGATGAAAGATTCTAACTATGGCTACACCTTC. Protein product: CASSLTGAMKDSNYGYTF.